The 26 T cell receptor beta chains reported below all come from one sample, sequenced in a study of low-dose radiotherapy and immunotherapy resistance in tumors. TRAV and TRBV primers primed cDNA for both TCRalpha and TCRbeta. TCRs were amplified for approximately 21 PCR cycles with a constant-region primer and V-primer adapter. TCRdb analysed the reads with MiXCR anew, one entry per CDR3 protein. The table lists 50,000 or so distinct CDR3 sequences, approximately 22% of them singletons, with less than 7.5% in the top ten. Described time point: after trial treatment. The treatment is: LDRT plus nivolumab, ipilimumab, low-dose cyclophosphamide and aspirin (RACIN trial). The sequencing used PBMCs, collected after low-dose radiotherapy plus immunotherapy. The receptors stem from a male donor with prostate cancer.

Details on this clonotype: A far larger clone lies a single base away; this is likely a read error. The CDR3 DNA reads as TGTGCCAGCAGTTCCGGGACTGACTCCTACGAGCAGTTCTTC. Translation: CASSSGTDSYEQFF. V is TRBV12-3 or TRBV12-4 and J is TRBJ2-1; the D gene is possibly TRBD2 (6 bases). The V end lost 4 bases, the J end lost 10 bases, and 17 bases lay between the germline ends. This CDR3 region has 14 residues.

Of note for this clonotype: It is likely a read error: a sequence one base away is far more abundant. This chain joins TRBV5-3 and TRBJ1-2, with D unresolved. TRBV5-3 is known as an ORF, though its function is uncertain. Trimming shortened V by 8 bases and J by 8 bases, and 22 bases separated the two germline ends. CDR3 size: 14 residues. CDR3 sequence: CASTASGIGNGYTF. In nucleotides, the CDR3 is TGTGCCAGCACCGCCTCCGGGATAGGGAACGGCTACACCTTC.

This clonotype occurred many times. The chain combines TRBV10-2 with TRBJ2-3, with D possibly matching TRBD2 (6 bases). The V gene's germline CDR1 is WSHSY and CDR2 SAAADI. Trimming removed 0 bases from V and 2 bases from J, with 21 bases in between. This CDR3 has 19 amino acids. CDR3 amino acids: CASSESGGQGVLITDTQYF. In DNA form, the CDR3 reads TGCGCCAGCAGTGAGTCGGGGGGTCAGGGCGTCCTTATCACAGATACGCAGTATTTT.

The chain employs TRBV10-3 and TRBJ2-7; TRBD2 matches 7 bases. The CDR3 extends over 15 amino acids. J gave up 1 base and V 4 bases, and 7 bases lay outside the gene matches. Looked up from germline, CDR1 is ENHRY and CDR2 is SYGVKD. The CDR3 DNA reads as TGTGCCATCAGTGGGGGAGGGGCGCCTTCCTACGAGCAGTACTTC. As protein: CAISGGGAPSYEQYF.

This clonotype was seen at least ten times. This chain connects TRBV9 to TRBJ2-1, with TRBD2 identical over 9 bases. Germline trimming cut 3 bases from V and 9 bases from J; bases unmatched to any gene: 13. The CDR3 is 16 amino acids. The germline V gene has CDR1 SGDLS and CDR2 YYNGEE. CDR3 DNA sequence: TGTGCCAGCAGCGCAGACGGAGCGGGAGGCTCGGGTGAGCAGTTCTTC. Its translation is CASSADGAGGSGEQFF.

This clonotype was detected ten times or more. The rearrangement joins TRBV7-2 to TRBJ1-2, with TRBD1 identical over 7 bases. Trimming cost V 5 bases and J 6 bases; bases outside gene matches: 6. This CDR3 has 13 amino acids. Germline V CDR1 and CDR2: SGHTA, FQGNSA. In DNA, the CDR3 is TGTGCCAGCAGCCTCAGGGGGAGGAATGGCTACACCTTC. Its translation is CASSLRGRNGYTF.

This clonotype has ten or more counts. The chain uses TRBV28 and TRBJ1-1; D is possibly TRBD1 (5 bases). The CDR3 runs 13 residues. Trimming removed 2 bases from V and 6 bases from J, with 10 bases in between. The germline CDR1 and CDR2 sequences are MDHEN and SYDVKM. CDR3 sequence: CASSLGREAEAFF. CDR3 in DNA: TGTGCCAGCAGTTTAGGCAGGGAAGCTGAAGCTTTCTTT.

This clonotype was counted many times. The V gene is TRBV19, the J gene TRBJ2-1; 7 bases match TRBD1. There are 20 residues in the CDR3. Trimming took 1 base from V and 7 from J; bases not matched to a gene: 22. Germline loops: CDR1 LNHDA, CDR2 SQIVND (reference sequence). The CDR3 coding sequence is TGTGCCAGTAGTATAGGGAAGGCACGGGACAGCACGTTTCGTGGGAATGAGCAGTTCTTC. Residues: CASSIGKARDSTFRGNEQFF.

This clonotype has a count of ten or more. The V gene is TRBV29-1, the J gene TRBJ2-2; D is ambiguous. The germline V gene has CDR1 SQVTM and CDR2 ANQGSEA. The CDR3 loop spans 10 amino acids. The V and J ends lost 5 bases and 4 bases respectively, with 2 bases between them. This chain's CDR3 is CSVFTGELFF. Here the CDR3 DNA reads TGCAGCGTTTTCACCGGGGAGCTGTTTTTT.

The chain is built from TRBV12-3 or TRBV12-4 and TRBJ2-3; 10 nucleotides agree with TRBD2. CDR3 length equals 18 residues. V was clipped by 3 bases and J by 4 bases; unmatched bases: 13. In DNA, the CDR3 is TGTGCCAGCAGTTTCGCTAGCGGGGGAACCAGAGTGTCAGATACGCAGTATTTT. It encodes CASSFASGGTRVSDTQYF.

In its sample, this clonotype was seen many times. The genes are TRBV5-1 and TRBJ2-3; D remains ambiguous. Germline assignment: CDR1 SGHRS and CDR2 YFSETQ. Trimming stripped 3 bases from V and 5 bases from J, with 13 bases between. The CDR3 spans 14 residues. The DNA for the CDR3 is TGCGCCAGCAGCTCCGTCGAGGCGGTAGATACGCAGTATTTT. Amino acids: CASSSVEAVDTQYF.

This clonotype appeared many times. The V gene is TRBV5-1, the J gene TRBJ2-7, with 9 bases aligning to TRBD1. Germline CDR1 SGHRS, CDR2 YFSETQ. The J segment lost 6 bases and the V segment lost 3 bases, leaving 10 bases of the junction unmatched. The CDR3 sequence is 15 residues long. For the CDR3, the DNA is TGCGCCAGCAGCTCTAATGTGGGACAGGGATCCGAGCAGTACTTC. It encodes CASSSNVGQGSEQYF. The variable domain in full, completed from reference TRBV5-1 and TRBJ2-7, reads KAGVTQTPRYLIKTRGQQVTLSCSPISGHRSVSWYQQTPGQGLQFLFEYFSETQRNKGNFPGRFSGRQFSNSRSEMNVSTLELGDSALYLCASSSNVGQGSEQYFGPGTRLTVT.

This clonotype was seen many times. J is TRBJ2-2 and V is TRBV20-1, with unresolved D. Germline loops: CDR1 DFQATT, CDR2 SNEGSKA (reference sequence). The CDR3 runs 12 residues. The ends were cut back, 3 bases at V and 5 bases at J, with 7 bases in the middle. As DNA, the CDR3 is TGCAGTGCTAGTGTGGGGACCGGGGAGCTGTTTTTT. Its protein is CSASVGTGELFF.

This clonotype was counted only a few times. The chain is built from TRBV3-1 and TRBJ2-3, with D unclear. CDR1 is LGHDT and CDR2 is YNNKEL in the germline V gene (reference sequence). Trimming removed 4 bases at V and 2 bases at J, with 7 bases between. The CDR3 consists of 13 residues. CDR3 amino acids: CASSPTPTDTQYF. DNA of the CDR3: TGTGCCAGCAGCCCGACACCCACAGATACGCAGTATTTT.

At least ten counts were recorded for this clonotype. The chain links TRBV6-2 or TRBV6-3 to TRBJ2-1; D is unclear. The V gene's germline CDR1 is MNHEY and CDR2 SVGEGT. V was clipped by 6 bases and J by 11 bases, with 20 bases between them. The CDR3 extends over 14 amino acids. The CDR3 nucleotides read TGTGCCAGCAGGAAGAACCCCCTATTACACCAGCAGTTCTTC. Translated, it gives CASRKNPLLHQQFF.

About this clonotype itself: Given a far larger clone just one base away, this is likely a sequencing read error. The chain employs TRBV7-2 and TRBJ2-2; the D is unclear. The CDR3 sequence is 15 residues long. The germline CDR1 and CDR2 sequences are SGHTA and FQGNSA. Trimming took off 5 bases at V and 0 bases at J, with 10 bases between the two ends. CDR3 in amino acids: CASSDLQTNTGELFF. The CDR3 DNA reads as TGTGCCAGCAGCGACTTACAAACGAACACCGGGGAGCTGTTTTTT. Drawing the rest from reference TRBV7-2 and TRBJ2-2, the complete variable domain is GAGVSQSPSNKVTEKGKDVELRCDPISGHTALYWYRQSLGQGLEFLIYFQGNSAPDKSGLPSDRFSAERTGGSVSTLTIQRTQQEDSAVYLCASSDLQTNTGELFFGEGSRLTVL.

There are many counts of this clonotype. This chain connects TRBV5-4 to TRBJ2-3; D might be TRBD2 (5 bases). CDR3 size: 16 residues. The ends were cut back, 0 bases at V and 1 base at J, with 12 bases in the middle. The germline V gene encodes CDR1 SGHNT and CDR2 YYREEE (reference sequence). In DNA, the CDR3 is TGTGCCAGCAGCTTGGCCGGGATAGCCCGCACAGATACGCAGTATTTT. It codes for CASSLAGIARTDTQYF. The whole variable domain, filled in from reference TRBV5-4 and TRBJ2-3, reads ETGVTQSPTHLIKTRGQQVTLRCSSQSGHNTVSWYQQALGQGPQFIFQYYREEENGRGNFPPRFSGLQFPNYSSELNVNALELDDSALYLCASSLAGIARTDTQYFGPGTRLTVL.

This clonotype occurred many times. V gene TRBV29-1 combines with J gene TRBJ2-7; D is unclear. Germline loops: CDR1 SQVTM, CDR2 ANQGSEA. Trimming removed 0 bases from V and 6 bases from J, with 6 bases in between. This CDR3 is built from 11 residues. CDR3: CSVEDQVEQYF. DNA for the CDR3: TGCAGCGTTGAAGATCAGGTCGAGCAGTACTTC.

This chain uses TRBV2 with TRBJ2-5, with no clear D. Germline V gives CDR1 SNHLY, CDR2 FYNNEI. The CDR3 is made up of 12 amino acids. Between the trimmed V and J ends, which lost 8 bases and 7 bases, there was a span of 14 bases. This CDR3 is CASWEGSATQYF. The CDR3 coding sequence is TGTGCCAGCTGGGAAGGGTCGGCGACCCAGTACTTC. Supplemented by reference TRBV2 and TRBJ2-5, the full variable domain reads EPEVTQTPSHQVTQMGQEVILRCVPISNHLYFYWYRQILGQKVEFLVSFYNNEISEKSEIFDDQFSVERPDGSNFTLKIRSTKLEDSAMYFCASWEGSATQYFGPGTRLLVL.

A remark on this clonotype: A far more abundant clone sits one base away, making this likely a read error. The V gene is TRBV6-6, the J gene TRBJ2-7, with D possibly TRBD1 on 6 matching bases. This CDR3 comprises 15 residues. Looked up from germline, CDR1 is MNHNY and CDR2 is SVGAGI (reference sequence). Here the CDR3 reads CDSSYVAGDSYEQYF. The DNA of the CDR3 is TGTGACAGCAGTTATGTGGCAGGGGATTCCTACGAGCAGTACTTC.

This clonotype has at least ten counts. The V gene is TRBV6-5, the J gene TRBJ2-7, with TRBD1 matching 9 bases. Germline-derived CDR1 and CDR2 are MNHEY and SVGAGI. V was clipped by 6 bases and J by 5 bases; unmatched bases: 8. The CDR3 consists of 14 residues. CDR3: CASSRDRVRHEQYF. Written as DNA, the CDR3 is TGTGCCAGCAGCCGGGACAGGGTTCGCCACGAGCAGTACTTC.

This clonotype was seen many times. The genes are TRBV5-1 and TRBJ1-2; D gene uncertain. The germline gives CDR1 SGHRS, CDR2 YFSETQ. This CDR3 has 14 residues. Between the trimmed V and J ends, which lost 4 bases and 8 bases, there was a span of 18 bases. Here the CDR3 DNA reads TGCGCCAGCAGCGATGGGTCAGCCCCATTCGGCTACACCTTC. Protein sequence: CASSDGSAPFGYTF.

This clonotype was seen just once. It differs at one base from a far larger clone, so likely a read error. The chain recombines TRBV4-3 with TRBJ2-1, with 8 bases fitting TRBD2. CDR3 size: 15 residues. Trimming cost V 0 bases and J 10 bases; bases outside gene matches: 8. Germline V gives CDR1 LGHNA, CDR2 YSLEER. The CDR3 spells CASSQDTGGPYEQFF. The CDR3 DNA reads TGCGCCAGCAGCCAAGATACGGGGGGGCCCTACGAGCAGTTCTTC.

V usage is TRBV24-1 and J usage is TRBJ2-3, with 10 bases lining up with TRBD2. V shed 3 bases, J shed 2 bases, and the junction held 4 bases outside the gene matches. The CDR3 has 16 amino acids. Germline V gene lookup returns CDR1 KGHDR and CDR2 SFDVKD. The CDR3 loop is CATSDDTSGNTDTQYF. The DNA for the CDR3 is TGTGCCACCAGTGATGACACTAGCGGGAACACAGATACGCAGTATTTT.

This clonotype was detected ten times or more. The gene calls are TRBV12-3 or TRBV12-4 and TRBJ1-5, with 8 positions matching TRBD1. The CDR3 spans 14 residues. V trimming: 3 bases; J trimming: 5 bases; junction bases outside the gene matches: 3. The CDR3 DNA reads TGTGCCAGCAGTTTTAGGACAGGGTATCAGCCCCAGCATTTT. It is translated as CASSFRTGYQPQHF.

This clonotype was observed many times. The V call is TRBV28, the J call TRBJ2-7, with TRBD1 matching over 7 bases. This CDR3 comprises 14 residues. V was clipped by 10 bases and J by 2 bases; unmatched bases: 11. Germline values: CDR1 MDHEN, CDR2 SYDVKM. This CDR3 is CATPGGRKAYEQYF. CDR3 DNA sequence: TGTGCCACCCCAGGGGGAAGAAAGGCCTACGAGCAGTACTTC.